Listed below are T cell receptor beta chains from one sample, sequenced in a study of blood T cell repertoires in COVID-19. Some clones are missing from TCRdb's copy, which holds only in-frame ones; the method was immunoSEQ multiplex PCR. The table records under 100,000 clones, 70% to 90% of them present only once. Sample: peripheral blood. The origin of the receptors is a man aged 45-65 years with active COVID-19. Both conserved end residues are part of each CDR3. A D gene is named only where the DNA matches it firmly. Clone size is given for some rows only: seen once, a few or many times, or a class if the clone is expanded.

v_call	clone_size	d_call	j_call	cdr3_aa	cdr3_nt
TRBV19	once	NA	TRBJ2-3	CASTPWAGRTDTQYF	TGTGCCAGTACCCCGTGGGCGGGGCGCACAGATACGCAGTATTTT
TRBV28	NA	TRBD2	TRBJ2-1	CASSLYLAAGGNEQFF	TGTGCCAGCAGTTTATACCTAGCGGCCGGGGGCAATGAGCAGTTCTTC
TRBV28	NA	NA	TRBJ2-2	CASSLFHPRGRTGELFF	TGTGCCAGCAGTTTATTTCACCCCAGGGGCCGGACCGGGGAGCTGTTTTTT
TRBV5-6	NA	NA	TRBJ2-3	CASSLVQFTDTQYF	TGTGCCAGCAGCTTGGTACAGTTCACAGATACGCAGTATTTT
TRBV9	few	NA	TRBJ2-3	CASSGGGSTDTQYF	TGTGCCAGCAGCGGAGGGGGATCGACAGATACGCAGTATTTT
TRBV5-1	NA	NA	TRBJ2-3	CASSSGGSTDTQYF	TGCGCCAGCAGCTCCGGGGGTAGCACAGATACGCAGTATTTT
TRBV6-1	few	NA	TRBJ2-1	CASREGMGPPIEQFF	TGTGCCAGCAGAGAAGGAATGGGGCCGCCGATTGAGCAGTTCTTC
TRBV5-6	NA	NA	TRBJ1-4	CATPGFTKTGVTNEKLFF	TGTGCTACCCCTGGGTTTACCAAGACTGGAGTGACTAATGAAAAACTGTTTTTT
TRBV5-4	few	TRBD1	TRBJ2-7	CASSLASDRVEQYF	TGTGCCAGCAGCTTGGCCTCAGACAGGGTCGAGCAGTACTTC
TRBV24-1	NA	TRBD1	TRBJ2-1	CATSDLGTGINEQFF	TGTGCCACCAGTGATTTGGGGACAGGGATAAATGAGCAGTTCTTC
TRBV3-1/TRBV3-2	NA	NA	TRBJ1-3	CASSLQPGNTIYF	TGTGCCAGCAGCCTCCAACCCGGGAACACCATATATTTT
TRBV11-3	NA	TRBD2	TRBJ2-3	CASSPGSSGSTDTQYF	TGTGCCAGCAGCCCAGGGAGTAGCGGGAGCACAGATACGCAGTATTTT
TRBV2	NA	NA	TRBJ1-2	CASNHAGNYGYTF	TGTGCCAGCAACCATGCCGGGAACTATGGCTACACCTTC
TRBV7-2	NA	TRBD2	TRBJ2-7	CASSAGLAGVEQYF	TGTGCCAGCAGCGCGGGACTAGCGGGAGTCGAGCAGTACTTC
TRBV7-3	NA	TRBD2	TRBJ2-1	CASSLTGTSGWNEQFF	TGTGCCAGCAGCTTAACGGGGACTAGCGGTTGGAATGAGCAGTTCTTC
TRBV5-1	NA	TRBD1	TRBJ2-1	CASSAGQGYYNEQFF	TGCGCCAGCAGCGCAGGACAGGGATACTACAATGAGCAGTTCTTC